These 22 T cell receptor beta chains originate from one sample sequenced in a study of cytomegalovirus exposure and HLA in healthy donors. PCR was performed using 60 Vbeta and 13 Jbeta primers. TCRdb's table, derived via immunoSEQ multiplex PCR, lists solely in-frame clones and lacks some. The sample holds some 200,000 clones. Sequencing was done on a sample of PBMCs. Receptor source: a girl aged 2 to 9 in good health and CMV-seropositive.

The V and J genes are TRBV4-2 and TRBJ2-3; D unclear. CDR1 LGHNA and CDR2 YNFKEQ come from the germline V gene. There are 12 residues in the CDR3. V was shortened by 3 bases and J by 6 bases, with 7 bases between the two germline ends. CDR3 protein: CASSHRPDTQYF. DNA for the CDR3: TGTGCCAGCAGCCACCGTCCGGATACGCAGTATTTT.

The chain uses TRBV10-1 and TRBJ2-4; TRBD1 agrees at 8 bases. Trimming at V came to 4 bases and at J to 7 bases, leaving 6 bases not matched to a gene. Germline V gives CDR1 WNHNN, CDR2 SYGVQD (reference sequence). There are 14 residues in the CDR3. CDR3 loop: CASSGQGALNIQYF. CDR3 sequence (DNA): TGCGCCAGCAGTGGTCAGGGGGCACTGAACATTCAGTACTTC.

The rearrangement uses TRBV7-2 and TRBJ2-7, with TRBD2 matching over 7 bases. The trim removed 1 base at V and 2 bases at J, leaving 5 bases unmatched. The CDR3 is 15 residues long. The germline V gene has CDR1 SGHTA and CDR2 FQGNSA. In nucleotides, the CDR3 is TGTGCCAGCAGCTTAGACGGGACTAATCCCTACGAGCAGTACTTC. Residues: CASSLDGTNPYEQYF. The full variable domain, with the rest looked up from reference TRBV7-2 and TRBJ2-7, is GAGVSQSPSNKVTEKGKDVELRCDPISGHTALYWYRQSLGQGLEFLIYFQGNSAPDKSGLPSDRFSAERTGGSVSTLTIQRTQQEDSAVYLCASSLDGTNPYEQYFGPGTRLTVT.

The V call is TRBV6-1, the J call TRBJ2-3, with D perhaps TRBD2 (5 bases). Germline V gene data show CDR1 as MNHNS and CDR2 as SASEGT. The V and J ends lost 7 bases and 4 bases respectively, with 9 bases between them. The CDR3 sequence is 12 residues long. CDR3 in amino acids: CASTPLADTQYF. In DNA form, the CDR3 reads TGTGCCAGCACCCCACTAGCAGATACGCAGTATTTT.

The chain recombines TRBV6-1 with TRBJ2-1; weak D call: TRBD2 (6 bases). This CDR3 has 17 residues. Trimming stripped 4 bases from V and 6 bases from J, with 22 bases between. Germline CDR1 MNHNS, CDR2 SASEGT. CDR3 sequence reads: CASSASSEVKLRNEQFF. CDR3 bases: TGTGCCAGCAGTGCCTCTAGCGAGGTGAAGCTGCGCAATGAGCAGTTCTTC.

The CDR3 reads CASSLSADNEQFF. Here the CDR3 DNA reads TGTGCCAGCAGCTTAAGTGCGGACAATGAGCAGTTCTTC. V gene TRBV7-3 combines with J gene TRBJ2-1; D gene ambiguous. Deletions cut 1 base from V and 5 bases from J, with 6 bases between. The germline V gene encodes CDR1 SGHTA and CDR2 FQGTGA. CDR3 length: 13 amino acids. Full variable domain (remainder filled in from reference TRBV7-3 and TRBJ2-1): GAGVSQTPSNKVTEKGKYVELRCDPISGHTALYWYRQSLGQGPEFLIYFQGTGAADDSGLPNDRFFAVRPEGSVSTLKIQRTERGDSAVYLCASSLSADNEQFFGPGTRLTVL.

The chain is built from TRBV28 and TRBJ2-1, with 12 bases fitting TRBD2. J gave up 4 bases and V 5 bases, and 9 bases lay outside the gene matches. The CDR3 extends over 17 amino acids. Germline assignment: CDR1 MDHEN and CDR2 SYDVKM. CDR3 in amino acids: CASSARLAGVVYNEQFF. In DNA, the CDR3 is TGTGCCAGCAGTGCCAGACTAGCGGGAGTGGTTTACAATGAGCAGTTCTTC.

The chain joins TRBV9 to TRBJ2-3; 9 positions agree with TRBD2. The V gene end was trimmed by 7 bases and the J gene end by 5 bases; junction bases not matched to a gene: 8. This CDR3 contains 14 residues. Germline V lookup: CDR1 SGDLS, CDR2 YYNGEE. CDR3 residues: CASGAGGPGDTQYF. CDR3 nucleotide sequence: TGTGCCAGCGGGGCGGGAGGGCCAGGAGATACGCAGTATTTT.

This chain links TRBV28 with TRBJ2-7, with TRBD1 matching over 8 bases. The CDR3 has 13 amino acids. The trim removed 9 bases at V and 2 bases at J, leaving 6 bases unmatched. The V gene's germline CDR1 is MDHEN and CDR2 SYDVKM. The CDR3 sequence is CASLGQAPYEQYF. The CDR3 coding sequence is TGTGCCAGTTTGGGACAGGCCCCCTACGAGCAGTACTTC.

The chain employs TRBV5-1 and TRBJ2-4; 10 bases agree with TRBD1. Trimming cost V 0 bases and J 7 bases; bases outside gene matches: 1. Germline V lookup: CDR1 SGHRS, CDR2 YFSETQ. The CDR3 contains 14 residues. The CDR3 region has the DNA TGCGCCAGCAGCTTGGAGGGACAGGGGAACATTCAGTACTTC. Translating it yields CASSLEGQGNIQYF.

The V and J genes are TRBV7-9 and TRBJ1-1; TRBD1 is a possible D gene (6 bases). Germline V gives CDR1 SEHNR, CDR2 FQNEAQ (reference sequence). The V and J ends lost 4 bases and 1 base respectively, with 13 bases between them. CDR3 length: 15 amino acids. The CDR3: CASSSTGLGNTEAFF. The CDR3 nucleotides are TGTGCCAGCAGCTCCACAGGGTTGGGGAACACTGAAGCTTTCTTT.

This chain links TRBV28 with TRBJ2-1, with 14 bases fitting TRBD2. V lost 4 bases, J lost 5 bases, and 4 bases stayed unmatched. The germline V gene encodes CDR1 MDHEN and CDR2 SYDVKM. The CDR3 runs to 16 residues. CDR3 sequence (DNA): TGTGCCAGCAGTTCGACTAGCGGGAGGGGGAACAATGAGCAGTTCTTC. Encoded protein: CASSSTSGRGNNEQFF.

The CDR3 spells CASSETGTTEAFF. The CDR3 DNA reads TGCGCCAGCAGTGAGACAGGGACCACTGAAGCTTTCTTT. The genes are TRBV10-1 and TRBJ1-1; a weak D match, TRBD1 (6 bases). The CDR3 runs 13 residues. V was cut by 2 bases and J by 4 bases, with 8 bases left in between. The germline gives CDR1 WNHNN, CDR2 SYGVQD (reference sequence).

V usage is TRBV6-9 and J usage is TRBJ1-1, with 7 bases that match TRBD1. The J segment lost 7 bases and the V segment lost 4 bases, leaving 9 bases of the junction unmatched. The CDR3 is 14 amino acids. Germline V gives CDR1 MNHGY, CDR2 SVAAGI. The CDR3 coding sequence is TGTGCCAGCAGTTGCCACAGGGGAAGTATTGAAGCTTTCTTT. Residues: CASSCHRGSIEAFF.

J is TRBJ1-1 and V is TRBV7-9, with 9 bases identical to TRBD1. This CDR3 comprises 15 residues. Germline-derived CDR1 and CDR2 are SEHNR and FQNEAQ (reference sequence). Losses at the gene ends were 1 base for V and 1 base for J; bases not matched to a gene: 1. DNA for the CDR3: TGTGCCAGCAGCTTAGTGGGACAGGGGAACACTGAAGCTTTCTTT. Its protein product is CASSLVGQGNTEAFF.

This sequence joins TRBV5-4 and TRBJ2-3, with 7 positions matching TRBD2. This CDR3 has 16 residues. Per germline, CDR1 SGHNT and CDR2 YYREEE (reference sequence). V was clipped by 0 bases and J by 5 bases; unmatched bases: 9. The CDR3 bases are TGTGCCAGCAGCTTGGGTGGCGGGAGCAAGATAGATACGCAGTATTTT. Translation gives CASSLGGGSKIDTQYF.

This sequence joins TRBV5-4 and TRBJ2-7, with TRBD2 matching over 13 bases. Germline values: CDR1 SGHNT, CDR2 YYREEE (reference sequence). Trimming at V came to 3 bases and at J to 6 bases, leaving 12 bases not matched to a gene. This CDR3 has 17 amino acids. CDR3 amino acids: CASSSISTGTSGTEQYF. The CDR3 bases are TGTGCCAGCAGCTCAATCAGTACCGGGACTAGCGGGACCGAGCAGTACTTC.

The chain recombines TRBV5-6 with TRBJ2-3; tentative D call: TRBD2 (6 bases). The CDR3 extends over 12 amino acids. Germline V lookup: CDR1 SGHDT, CDR2 YYEEEE. The ends were cut back, 5 bases at V and 6 bases at J, with 10 bases in the middle. The CDR3 region has the DNA TGTGCCAGCAGGAGTGGGGGGGATACGCAGTATTTT. It codes for CASRSGGDTQYF. The whole variable domain, filled in from reference TRBV5-6 and TRBJ2-3, reads DAGVTQSPTHLIKTRGQQVTLRCSPKSGHDTVSWYQQALGQGPQFIFQYYEEEERQRGNFPDRFSGHQFPNYSSELNVNALLLGDSALYLCASRSGGDTQYFGPGTRLTVL.

V usage is TRBV11-3 and J usage is TRBJ2-2, with D possibly matching TRBD1 (6 bases). This CDR3 spans 15 amino acids. The germline V gene encodes CDR1 SGHNT and CDR2 YENEEA. The V and J ends lost 1 base and 5 bases respectively, with 11 bases between them. Here the CDR3 DNA reads TGTGCCAGCAGCTTAGCTGGCCAGGGGACCGGGGAGCTGTTTTTT. It specifies CASSLAGQGTGELFF.

On this clone itself: Additional DNA sequences in this sample encode the identical CDR3. The V call is TRBV11-2, the J call TRBJ1-1, with no clear D. The CDR3 has 13 amino acids. V lost 1 base and J 2 bases, leaving 5 bases between the germline ends. Germline V gives CDR1 SGHAT, CDR2 FQNNGV. CDR3 loop: CASSLGQNTEAFF. CDR3 sequence (DNA): TGTGCCAGCAGCTTAGGACAAAACACTGAAGCTTTCTTT. The full variable domain, completed using reference TRBV11-2 and TRBJ1-1, is EAGVAQSPRYKIIEKRQSVAFWCNPISGHATLYWYQQILGQGPKLLIQFQNNGVVDDSQLPKDRFSAERLKGVDSTLKIQPAKLEDSAVYLCASSLGQNTEAFFGQGTRLTVV.

This chain connects TRBV7-2 to TRBJ2-1; a weak D match, TRBD2 (7 bases). The V end was cut by 8 bases, the J end by 6 bases, with 20 bases between. This CDR3 contains 15 residues. Germline V gene lookup returns CDR1 SGHTA and CDR2 FQGNSA. For the CDR3, the DNA is TGTGCCAGCGGGGGCGGGACTACTGTCCTCAATGAGCAGTTCTTC. It specifies CASGGGTTVLNEQFF.

With regard to this clone: A junction end diverges from the germline sequence, so it may reflect a read error. Distinct nucleotide sequences in the sample also encode this CDR3. The V and J genes are TRBV7-9 and TRBJ1-4; TRBD1 is a possible D gene (6 bases). This CDR3 has 16 residues. Germline V gene data show CDR1 as SEHNR and CDR2 as FQNEAQ (reference sequence). CDR3 loop: CASSPPAGGLSEKLFF. CDR3 DNA sequence: TGTGCCAGCAGCCCCCCGGCGGGGGGGCTAAGTGAAAAGCTGTTTTTT.